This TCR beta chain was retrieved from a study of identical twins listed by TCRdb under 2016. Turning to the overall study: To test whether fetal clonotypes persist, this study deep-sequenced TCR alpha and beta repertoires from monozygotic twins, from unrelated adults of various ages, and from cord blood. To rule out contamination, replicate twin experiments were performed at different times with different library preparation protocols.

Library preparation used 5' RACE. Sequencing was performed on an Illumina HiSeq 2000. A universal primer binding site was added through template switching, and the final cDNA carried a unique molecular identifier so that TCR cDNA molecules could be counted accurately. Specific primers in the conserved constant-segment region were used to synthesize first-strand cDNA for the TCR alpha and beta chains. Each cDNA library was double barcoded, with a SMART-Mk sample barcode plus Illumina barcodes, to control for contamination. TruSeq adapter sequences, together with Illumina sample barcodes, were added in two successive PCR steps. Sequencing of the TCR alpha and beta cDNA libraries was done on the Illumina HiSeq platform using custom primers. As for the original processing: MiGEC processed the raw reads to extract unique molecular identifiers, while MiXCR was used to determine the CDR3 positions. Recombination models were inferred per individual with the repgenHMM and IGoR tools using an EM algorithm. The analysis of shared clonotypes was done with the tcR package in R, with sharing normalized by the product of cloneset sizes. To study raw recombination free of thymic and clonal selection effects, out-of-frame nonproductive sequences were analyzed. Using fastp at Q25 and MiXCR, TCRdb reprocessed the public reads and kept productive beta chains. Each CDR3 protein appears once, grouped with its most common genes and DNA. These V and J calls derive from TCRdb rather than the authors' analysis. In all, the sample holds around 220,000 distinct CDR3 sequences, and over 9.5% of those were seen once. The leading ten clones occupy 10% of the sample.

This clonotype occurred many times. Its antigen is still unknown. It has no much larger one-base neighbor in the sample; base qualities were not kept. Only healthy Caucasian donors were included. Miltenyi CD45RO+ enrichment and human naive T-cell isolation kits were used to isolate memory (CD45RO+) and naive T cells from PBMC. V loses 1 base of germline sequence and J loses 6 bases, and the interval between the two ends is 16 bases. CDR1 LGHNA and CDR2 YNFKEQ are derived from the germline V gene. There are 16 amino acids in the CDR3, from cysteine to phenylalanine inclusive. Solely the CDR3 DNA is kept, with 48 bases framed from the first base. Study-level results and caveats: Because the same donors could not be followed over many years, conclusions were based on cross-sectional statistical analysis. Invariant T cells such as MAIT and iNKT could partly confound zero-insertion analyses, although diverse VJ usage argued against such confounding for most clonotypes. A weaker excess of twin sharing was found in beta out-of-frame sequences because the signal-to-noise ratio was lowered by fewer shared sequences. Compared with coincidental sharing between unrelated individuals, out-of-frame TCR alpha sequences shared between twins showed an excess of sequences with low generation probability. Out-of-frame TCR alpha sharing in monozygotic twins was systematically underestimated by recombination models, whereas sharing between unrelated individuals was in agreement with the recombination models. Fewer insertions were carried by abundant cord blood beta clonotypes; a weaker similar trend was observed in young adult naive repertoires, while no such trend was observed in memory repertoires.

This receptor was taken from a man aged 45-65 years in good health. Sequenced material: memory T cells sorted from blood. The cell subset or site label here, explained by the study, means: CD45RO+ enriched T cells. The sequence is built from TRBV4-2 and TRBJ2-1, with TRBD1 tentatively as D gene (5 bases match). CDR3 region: CASSQVWGDPSNEQFF. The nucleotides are TGTGCCAGCAGCCAAGTCTGGGGCGATCCATCCAATGAGCAGTTCTTC.